This section outlines one T cell receptor beta chain sequence together with its context. What it recognizes is unknown. These data come from a study of T cells in Graves' hyperthyroidism and ophthalmopathy. Each diagnosis was grounded in clinical symptoms, serum thyroxine and TRAb, thyroid ultrasound, and orbital computed tomography. The germline V and J ends were trimmed by 3 bases and 6 bases, with 17 bases remaining between them. From germline, CDR1 is ENHRY and CDR2 SYGVKD. CDR3 length equals 15 residues. RNA transcripts served as the template for amplifying TCR beta CDR3 regions. RT-PCR in the first round (using the HTBI primer set) targeted the TCR CDR3. MiXCR was run by TCRdb on the multiplex PCR reads, yielding one entry per CDR3 protein. The sample holds a few hundred thousand distinct CDR3 sequences; roughly 16% are singletons and the top ten take around 3.3%. Whole-study results and caveats: Most expanded thyroid clonotypes above 0.001 recurred in blood. Ophthalmopathy was identified by the model a median about seven months ahead of onset. Using 13 V-J features, a model discriminated ophthalmopathy from stable hyperthyroidism.

The clonotype was recovered from a woman between 40 and 50 years old with Graves' ophthalmopathy. Input material: blood. This chain joins TRBV10-3 and TRBJ1-1; unclear D gene. CDR3 loop: CAISDLSGGSSEAFF. The CDR3 nucleotides are TGTGCCATCAGTGACCTAAGCGGAGGTAGCTCTGAAGCTTTCTTT.